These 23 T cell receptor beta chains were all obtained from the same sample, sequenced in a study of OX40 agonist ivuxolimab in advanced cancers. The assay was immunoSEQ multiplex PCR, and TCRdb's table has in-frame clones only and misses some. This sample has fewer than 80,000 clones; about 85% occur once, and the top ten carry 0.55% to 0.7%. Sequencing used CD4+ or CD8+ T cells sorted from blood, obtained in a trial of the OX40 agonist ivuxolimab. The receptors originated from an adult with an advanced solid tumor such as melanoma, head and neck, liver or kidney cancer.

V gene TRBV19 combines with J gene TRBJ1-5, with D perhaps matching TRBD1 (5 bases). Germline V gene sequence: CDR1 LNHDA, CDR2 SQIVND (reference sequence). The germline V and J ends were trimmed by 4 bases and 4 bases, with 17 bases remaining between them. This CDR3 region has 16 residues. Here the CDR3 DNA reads TGTGCCAGTAGTAAGGGGCAGGCGGGACTTAATCAGCCCCAGCATTTT. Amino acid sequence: CASSKGQAGLNQPQHF.

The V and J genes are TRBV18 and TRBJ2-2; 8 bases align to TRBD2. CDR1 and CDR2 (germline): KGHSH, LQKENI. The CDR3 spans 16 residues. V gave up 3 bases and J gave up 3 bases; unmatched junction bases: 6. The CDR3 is CASSPRRGGDTGELFF. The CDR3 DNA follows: TGTGCCAGCTCACCCCGACGGGGGGGCGACACCGGGGAGCTGTTTTTT.

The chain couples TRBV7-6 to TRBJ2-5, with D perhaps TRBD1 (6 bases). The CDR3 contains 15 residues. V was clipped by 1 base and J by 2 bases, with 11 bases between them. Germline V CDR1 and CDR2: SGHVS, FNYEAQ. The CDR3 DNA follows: TGTGCCAGCAGCTTAGAACAGGGTTGGCAAGAGACCCAGTACTTC. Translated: CASSLEQGWQETQYF.

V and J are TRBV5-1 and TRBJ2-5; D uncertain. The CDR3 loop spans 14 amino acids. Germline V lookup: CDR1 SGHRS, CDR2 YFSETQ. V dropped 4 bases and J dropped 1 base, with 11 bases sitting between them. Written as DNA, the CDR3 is TGCGCCAGCAGCCTAGGCCAGACCCAAGAGACCCAGTACTTC. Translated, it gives CASSLGQTQETQYF.

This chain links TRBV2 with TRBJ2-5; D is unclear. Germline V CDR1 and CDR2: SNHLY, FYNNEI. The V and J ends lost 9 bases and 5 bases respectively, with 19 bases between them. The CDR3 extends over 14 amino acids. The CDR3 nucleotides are TGTGCCAGTGAAACTCAGCAGGTTACCGAGACCCAGTACTTC. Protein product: CASETQQVTETQYF.

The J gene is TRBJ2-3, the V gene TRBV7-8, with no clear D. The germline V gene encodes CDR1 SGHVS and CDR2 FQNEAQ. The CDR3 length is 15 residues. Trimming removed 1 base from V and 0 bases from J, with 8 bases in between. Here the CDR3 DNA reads TGTGCCAGCAGCTTAGTCCCGGTTAGCACAGATACGCAGTATTTT. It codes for CASSLVPVSTDTQYF. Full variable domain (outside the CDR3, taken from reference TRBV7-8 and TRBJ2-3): GAGVSQSPRYKVAKRGQDVALRCDPISGHVSLFWYQQALGQGPEFLTYFQNEAQLDKSGLPSDRFFAERPEGSVSTLKIQRTQQEDSAVYLCASSLVPVSTDTQYFGPGTRLTVL.

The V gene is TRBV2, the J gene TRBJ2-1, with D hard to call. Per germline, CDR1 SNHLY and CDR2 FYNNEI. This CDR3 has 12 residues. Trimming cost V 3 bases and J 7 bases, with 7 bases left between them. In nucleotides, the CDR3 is TGTGCCAGCAGTGATCGGTCAAATGAGCAGTTCTTC. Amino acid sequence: CASSDRSNEQFF.

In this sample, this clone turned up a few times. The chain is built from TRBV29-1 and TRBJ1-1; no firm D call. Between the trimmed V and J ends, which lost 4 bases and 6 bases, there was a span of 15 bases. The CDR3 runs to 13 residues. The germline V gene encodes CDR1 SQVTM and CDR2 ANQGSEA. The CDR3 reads CSVGATQRAEAFF. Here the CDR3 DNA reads TGCAGCGTTGGGGCCACCCAGAGGGCTGAAGCTTTCTTT.

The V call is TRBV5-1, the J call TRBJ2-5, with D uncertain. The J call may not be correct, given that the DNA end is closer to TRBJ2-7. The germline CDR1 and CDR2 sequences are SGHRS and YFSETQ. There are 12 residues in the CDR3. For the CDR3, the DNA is TGCGCCAGCAGCTCTGGTTCCCACGAGCAGTACTTC. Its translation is CASSSGSHEQYF.

In DNA form, the CDR3 reads TGTGCCAGCAGCTTAGGGGCAGGACTCTCTGGAAACACCATATATTTT. Its translation is CASSLGAGLSGNTIYF. This sequence joins TRBV7-1 and TRBJ1-3; possible D gene TRBD1, 5 bases. TRBV7-1 is an ORF; its function is uncertain. The CDR3 runs to 16 residues. V was cut by 4 bases and J by 0 bases, with 13 bases left in between.

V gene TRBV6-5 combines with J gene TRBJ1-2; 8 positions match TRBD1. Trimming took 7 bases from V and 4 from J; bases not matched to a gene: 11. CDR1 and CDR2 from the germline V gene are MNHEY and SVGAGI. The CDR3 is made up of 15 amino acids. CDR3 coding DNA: TGTGCCAGCACGTCACAGGGGGAGAGCCTCTATGGCTACACCTTC. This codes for CASTSQGESLYGYTF.

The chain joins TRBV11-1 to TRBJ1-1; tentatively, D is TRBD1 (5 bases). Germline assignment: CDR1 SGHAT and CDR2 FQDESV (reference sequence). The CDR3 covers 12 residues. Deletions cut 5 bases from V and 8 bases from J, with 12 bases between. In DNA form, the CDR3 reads TGTGCCAGCAGCCGAGACAGAATAGAAGCTTTCTTT. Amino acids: CASSRDRIEAFF.

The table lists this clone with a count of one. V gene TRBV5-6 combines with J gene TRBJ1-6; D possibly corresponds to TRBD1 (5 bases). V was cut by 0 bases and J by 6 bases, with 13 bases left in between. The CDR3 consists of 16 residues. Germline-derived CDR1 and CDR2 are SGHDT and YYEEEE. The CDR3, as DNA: TGTGCCAGCAGCTTGGGGGGCCCAGGAGCTAATTCACCCCTCCACTTT. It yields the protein CASSLGGPGANSPLHF.

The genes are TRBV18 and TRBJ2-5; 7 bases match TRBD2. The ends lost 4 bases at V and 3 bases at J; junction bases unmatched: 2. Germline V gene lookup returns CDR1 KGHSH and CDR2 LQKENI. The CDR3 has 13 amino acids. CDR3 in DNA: TGTGCCAGCTCACTTGGACTAGAAGAGACCCAGTACTTC. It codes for CASSLGLEETQYF.

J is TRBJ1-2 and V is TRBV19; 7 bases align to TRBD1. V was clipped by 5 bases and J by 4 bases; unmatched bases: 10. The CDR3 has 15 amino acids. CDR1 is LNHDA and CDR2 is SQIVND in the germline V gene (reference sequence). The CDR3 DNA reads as TGTGCCAGTAGTTACTACGACAGGGAGGGCTATGGCTACACCTTC. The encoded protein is CASSYYDREGYGYTF. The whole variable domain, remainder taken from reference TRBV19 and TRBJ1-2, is DGGITQSPKYLFRKEGQNVTLSCEQNLNHDAMYWYRQDPGQGLRLIYYSQIVNDFQKGDIAEGYSVSREKKESFPLTVTSAQKNPTAFYLCASSYYDREGYGYTFGSGTRLTVV.

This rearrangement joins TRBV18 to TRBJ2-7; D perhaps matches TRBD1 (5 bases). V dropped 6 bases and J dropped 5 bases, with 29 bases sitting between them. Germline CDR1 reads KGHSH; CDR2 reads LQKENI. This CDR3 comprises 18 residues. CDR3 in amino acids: CASSPNVKTGSKTNEQYF. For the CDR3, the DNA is TGTGCCAGCTCGCCCAACGTTAAAACAGGTTCTAAAACCAACGAGCAGTACTTC.

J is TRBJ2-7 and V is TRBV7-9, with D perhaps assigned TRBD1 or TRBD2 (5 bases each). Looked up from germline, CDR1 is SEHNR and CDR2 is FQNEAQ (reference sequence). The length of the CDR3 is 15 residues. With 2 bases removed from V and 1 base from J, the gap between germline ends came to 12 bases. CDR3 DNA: TGTGCCAGCAGCTTATCAAGTGGGGGTTCCTACGAGCAGTACTTC. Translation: CASSLSSGGSYEQYF.

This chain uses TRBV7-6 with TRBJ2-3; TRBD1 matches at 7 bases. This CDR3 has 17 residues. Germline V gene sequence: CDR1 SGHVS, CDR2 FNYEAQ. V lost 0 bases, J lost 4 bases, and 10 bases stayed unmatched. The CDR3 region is CASSLAPPGGVADTQYF. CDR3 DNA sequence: TGTGCCAGCAGCTTAGCGCCGCCAGGGGGAGTGGCAGATACGCAGTATTTT.

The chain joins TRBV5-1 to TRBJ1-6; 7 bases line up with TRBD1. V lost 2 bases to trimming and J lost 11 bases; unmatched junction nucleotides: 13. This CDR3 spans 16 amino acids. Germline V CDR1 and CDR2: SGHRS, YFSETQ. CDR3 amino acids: CASSLEETGRPAPLHF. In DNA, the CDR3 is TGCGCCAGCAGCTTAGAGGAGACAGGGAGGCCGGCACCCCTCCACTTT.

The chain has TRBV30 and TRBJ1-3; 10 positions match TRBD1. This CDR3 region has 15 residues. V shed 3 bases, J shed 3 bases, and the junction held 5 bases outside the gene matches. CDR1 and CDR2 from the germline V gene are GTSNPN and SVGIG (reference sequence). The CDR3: CAWRMTGGYGNTIYF. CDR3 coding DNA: TGTGCCTGGAGGATGACAGGGGGCTATGGAAACACCATATATTTT.

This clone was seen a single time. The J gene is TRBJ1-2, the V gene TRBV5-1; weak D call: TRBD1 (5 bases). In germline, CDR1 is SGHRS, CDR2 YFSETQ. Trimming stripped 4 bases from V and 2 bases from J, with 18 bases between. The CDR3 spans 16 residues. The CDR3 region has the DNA TGCGCCAGCAGCCCTGGGTTTCACGGGGCCAACTATGGCTACACCTTC. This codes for CASSPGFHGANYGYTF.

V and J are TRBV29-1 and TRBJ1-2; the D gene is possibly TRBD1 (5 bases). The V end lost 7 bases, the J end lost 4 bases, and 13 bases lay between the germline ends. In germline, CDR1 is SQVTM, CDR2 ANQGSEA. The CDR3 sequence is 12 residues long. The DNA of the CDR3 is TGCAGCGCTCACGACAGTAGCTATGGCTACACCTTC. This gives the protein CSAHDSSYGYTF.

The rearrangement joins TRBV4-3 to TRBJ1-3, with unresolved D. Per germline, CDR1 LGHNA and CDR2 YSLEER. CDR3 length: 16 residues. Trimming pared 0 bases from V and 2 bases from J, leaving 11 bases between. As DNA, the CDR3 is TGCGCCAGCAGCCAAGATCCGGCCCGGGCTGGAAACACCATATATTTT. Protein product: CASSQDPARAGNTIYF.